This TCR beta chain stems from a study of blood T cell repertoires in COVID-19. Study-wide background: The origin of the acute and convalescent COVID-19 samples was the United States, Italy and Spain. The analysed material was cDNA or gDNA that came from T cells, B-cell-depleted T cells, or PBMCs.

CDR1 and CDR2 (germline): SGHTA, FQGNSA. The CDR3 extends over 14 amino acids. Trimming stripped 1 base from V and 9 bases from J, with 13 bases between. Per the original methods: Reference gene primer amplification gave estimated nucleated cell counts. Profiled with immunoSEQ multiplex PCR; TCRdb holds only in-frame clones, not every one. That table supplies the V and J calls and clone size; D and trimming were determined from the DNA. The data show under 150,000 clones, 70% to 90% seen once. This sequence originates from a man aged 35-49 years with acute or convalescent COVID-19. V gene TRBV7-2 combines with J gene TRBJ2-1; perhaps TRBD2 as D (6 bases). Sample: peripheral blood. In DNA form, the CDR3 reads TGTGCCAGCAGCTTAGTAGGCGGGAACAGTGAGCAGTTCTTC. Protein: CASSLVGGNSEQFF.